The clone carrying this TCR beta chain was detected only once. These data originate in a study of blood T cell repertoires in COVID-19. Study details: In each case, the material was cDNA or gDNA derived from T cells, B-cell-depleted T cells, or PBMCs.

Authors' processing steps: Nucleated cell number was recorded as an estimate derived from reference gene primer amplification. Clones were read by immunoSEQ multiplex PCR, and TCRdb kept only the in-frame ones, dropping some. V, J and clone size are those of that table, while D and trimming were read from the DNA. In the table there are some 76,000 clones, around 80% of which are singletons. Enrolled during active infection, Seattle patients were then followed longitudinally. The germline V gene encodes CDR1 MNHEY and CDR2 SMNVEV (reference sequence). The junction had 1 base not matched to a gene; V was cut back by 0 bases and J by 3 bases. The CDR3 sequence is 14 residues long.

The clonotype comes from a man aged 45-65 years with COVID-19, enrolled during active disease. The chain recombines TRBV27 with TRBJ1-2; TRBD1 agrees at 7 bases. Sequenced material: peripheral blood. In DNA form, the CDR3 reads TGTGCCAGCAGTTTATCGGGGACAGACTATGGCTACACCTTC. Protein sequence: CASSLSGTDYGYTF.